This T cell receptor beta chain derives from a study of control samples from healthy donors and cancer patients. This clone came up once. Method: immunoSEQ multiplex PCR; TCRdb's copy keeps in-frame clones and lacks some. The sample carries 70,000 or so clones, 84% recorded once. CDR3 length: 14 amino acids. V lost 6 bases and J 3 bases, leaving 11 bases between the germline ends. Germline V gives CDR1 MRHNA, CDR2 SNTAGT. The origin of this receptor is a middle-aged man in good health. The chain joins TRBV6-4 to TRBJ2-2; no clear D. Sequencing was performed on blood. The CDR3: CASSSEEYTGELFF. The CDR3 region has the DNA TGTGCCAGCAGCAGCGAGGAGTACACCGGGGAGCTGTTTTTT.